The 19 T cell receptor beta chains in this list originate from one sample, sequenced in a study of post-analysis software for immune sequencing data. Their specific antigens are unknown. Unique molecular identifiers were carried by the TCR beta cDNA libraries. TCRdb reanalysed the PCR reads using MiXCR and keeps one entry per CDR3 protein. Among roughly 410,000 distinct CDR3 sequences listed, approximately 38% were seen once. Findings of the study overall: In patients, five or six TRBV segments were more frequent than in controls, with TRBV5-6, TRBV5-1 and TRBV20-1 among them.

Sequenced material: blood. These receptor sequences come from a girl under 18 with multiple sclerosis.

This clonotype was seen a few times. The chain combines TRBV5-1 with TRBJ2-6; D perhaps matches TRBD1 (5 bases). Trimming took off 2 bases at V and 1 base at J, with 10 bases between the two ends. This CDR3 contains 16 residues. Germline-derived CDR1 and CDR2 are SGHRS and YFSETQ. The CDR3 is CASSLGVQSGANVLTF. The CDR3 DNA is TGCGCCAGCAGCTTAGGGGTTCAATCTGGGGCCAACGTCCTGACTTTC. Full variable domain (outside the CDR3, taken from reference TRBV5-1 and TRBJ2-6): KAGVTQTPRYLIKTRGQQVTLSCSPISGHRSVSWYQQTPGQGLQFLFEYFSETQRNKGNFPGRFSGRQFSNSRSEMNVSTLELGDSALYLCASSLGVQSGANVLTFGAGSRLTVL.

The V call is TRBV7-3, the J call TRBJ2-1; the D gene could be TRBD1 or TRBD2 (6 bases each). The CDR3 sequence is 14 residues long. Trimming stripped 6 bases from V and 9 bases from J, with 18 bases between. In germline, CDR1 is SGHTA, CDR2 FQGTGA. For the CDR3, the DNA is TGTGCCAGCAGGGTCGAGGGGGGCGACGGTGAGCAGTTCTTC. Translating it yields CASRVEGGDGEQFF.

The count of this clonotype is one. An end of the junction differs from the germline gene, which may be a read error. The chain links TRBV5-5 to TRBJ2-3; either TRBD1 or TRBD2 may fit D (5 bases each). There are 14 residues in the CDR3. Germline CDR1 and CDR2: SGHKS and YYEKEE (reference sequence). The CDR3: CASSLDGAQDTQYF. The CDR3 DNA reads TGTGCCAGCAGTTTGGACGGGGCCCAAGATACGCAGTATTTT.

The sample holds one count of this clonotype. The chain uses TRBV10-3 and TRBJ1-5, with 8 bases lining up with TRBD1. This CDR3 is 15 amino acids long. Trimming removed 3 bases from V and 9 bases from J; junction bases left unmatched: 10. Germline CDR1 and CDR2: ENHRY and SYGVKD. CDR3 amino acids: CAISEGQGGVRPQHF. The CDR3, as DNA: TGTGCCATCAGTGAAGGACAGGGAGGCGTTCGGCCCCAGCATTTT.

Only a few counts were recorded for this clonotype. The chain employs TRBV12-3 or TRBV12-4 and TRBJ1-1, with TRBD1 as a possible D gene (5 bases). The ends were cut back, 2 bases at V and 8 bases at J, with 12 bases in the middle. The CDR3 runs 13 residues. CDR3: CASSLSSPGEAFF. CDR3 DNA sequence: TGTGCCAGCAGTTTATCTTCTCCAGGGGAAGCTTTCTTT.

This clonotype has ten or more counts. The CDR3 DNA reads as TGCGCCAGCAGCCAAGAAGCTGGGGCCTACGAGCAGTACTTC. Its protein product is CASSQEAGAYEQYF. The rearrangement links TRBV4-3 to TRBJ2-7; D not resolved. The CDR3 is 14 amino acids. The V gene lost 0 bases and the J gene lost 2 bases, with 8 bases spanning the gap. Germline lookup yields CDR1 LGHNA and CDR2 YSLEER.

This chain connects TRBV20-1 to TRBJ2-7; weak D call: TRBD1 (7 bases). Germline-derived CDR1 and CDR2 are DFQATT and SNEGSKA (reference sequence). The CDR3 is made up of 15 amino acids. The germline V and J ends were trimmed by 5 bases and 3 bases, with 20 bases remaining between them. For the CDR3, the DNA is TGCAGTGCTCCACGTTTCTCAGGGGGGTTCTACGAGCAGTACTTC. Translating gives CSAPRFSGGFYEQYF.

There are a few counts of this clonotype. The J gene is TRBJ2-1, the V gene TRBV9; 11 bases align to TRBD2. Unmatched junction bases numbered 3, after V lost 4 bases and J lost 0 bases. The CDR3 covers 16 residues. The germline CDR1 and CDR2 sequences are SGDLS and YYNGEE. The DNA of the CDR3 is TGTGCCAGCAGCCATACTAGCGGGAGCTCCTACAATGAGCAGTTCTTC. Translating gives CASSHTSGSSYNEQFF.

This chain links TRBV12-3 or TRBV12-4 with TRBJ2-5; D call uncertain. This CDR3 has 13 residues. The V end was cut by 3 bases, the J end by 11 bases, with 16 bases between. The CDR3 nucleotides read TGTGCCAGCAGTTTTGGGTTTGGCTACGGGCAGTACTTC. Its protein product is CASSFGFGYGQYF.

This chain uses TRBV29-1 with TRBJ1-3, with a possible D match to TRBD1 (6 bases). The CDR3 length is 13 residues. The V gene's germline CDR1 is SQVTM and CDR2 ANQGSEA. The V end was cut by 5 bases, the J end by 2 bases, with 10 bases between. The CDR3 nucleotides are TGCAGCGTTAGCAGGGGTCCTGGAAACACCATATATTTT. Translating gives CSVSRGPGNTIYF. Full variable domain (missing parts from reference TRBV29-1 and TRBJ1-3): SAVISQKPSRDICQRGTSLTIQCQVDSQVTMMFWYRQQPGQSLTLIATANQGSEATYESGFVIDKFPISRPNLTFSTLTVSNMSPEDSSIYLCSVSRGPGNTIYFGEGSWLTVV.

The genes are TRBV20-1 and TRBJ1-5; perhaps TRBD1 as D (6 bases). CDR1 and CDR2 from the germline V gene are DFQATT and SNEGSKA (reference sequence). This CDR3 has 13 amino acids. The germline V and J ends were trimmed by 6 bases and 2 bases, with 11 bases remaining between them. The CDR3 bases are TGCAGTGCAGGGGGGAGGGGCAATCAGCCCCAGCATTTT. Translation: CSAGGRGNQPQHF.

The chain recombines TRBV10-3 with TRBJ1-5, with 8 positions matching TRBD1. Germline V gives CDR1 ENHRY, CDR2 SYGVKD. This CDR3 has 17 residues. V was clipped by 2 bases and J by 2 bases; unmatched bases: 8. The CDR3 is CAISERQGRVGNQPQHF. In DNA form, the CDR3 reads TGTGCCATCAGTGAGAGACAGGGGAGGGTAGGCAATCAGCCCCAGCATTTT.

In nucleotides, the CDR3 is TGTGCCAGCAGCCAAGTAGCGGGGGGGCCACAGTACTTC. This translates into CASSQVAGGPQYF. This chain joins TRBV3-1 and TRBJ2-4; 11 positions match TRBD2. The V segment lost 1 base and the J segment 13 bases; nucleotides outside the gene matches: 3. The germline V gene has CDR1 LGHDT and CDR2 YNNKEL (reference sequence). This CDR3 spans 13 amino acids.

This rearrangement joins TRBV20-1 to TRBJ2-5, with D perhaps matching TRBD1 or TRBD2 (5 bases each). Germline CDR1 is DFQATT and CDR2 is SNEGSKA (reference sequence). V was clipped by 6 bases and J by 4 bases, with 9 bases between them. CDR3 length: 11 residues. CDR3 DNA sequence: TGCAGTGCCAGGGACGGAGAGACCCAGTACTTC. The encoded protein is CSARDGETQYF.

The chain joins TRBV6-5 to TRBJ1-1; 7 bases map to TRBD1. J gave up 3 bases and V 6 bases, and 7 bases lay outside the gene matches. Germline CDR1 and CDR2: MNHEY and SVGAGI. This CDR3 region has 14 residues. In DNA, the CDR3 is TGTGCCAGCAGCCCCCTAACAGGGGACACTGAAGCTTTCTTT. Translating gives CASSPLTGDTEAFF.

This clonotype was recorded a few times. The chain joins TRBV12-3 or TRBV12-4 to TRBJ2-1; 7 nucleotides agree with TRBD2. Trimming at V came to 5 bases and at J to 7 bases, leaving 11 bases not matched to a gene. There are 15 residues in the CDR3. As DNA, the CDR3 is TGTGCCAGCAGTCTTAAGGGACTATTACAAAATGAGCAGTTCTTC. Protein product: CASSLKGLLQNEQFF.

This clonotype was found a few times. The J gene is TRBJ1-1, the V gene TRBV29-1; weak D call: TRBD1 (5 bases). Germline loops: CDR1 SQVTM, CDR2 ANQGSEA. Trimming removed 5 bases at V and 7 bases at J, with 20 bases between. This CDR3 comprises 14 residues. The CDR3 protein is CSVPRWPEGSEAFF. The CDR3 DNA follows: TGCAGCGTTCCTCGGTGGCCCGAGGGGAGTGAAGCTTTCTTT.

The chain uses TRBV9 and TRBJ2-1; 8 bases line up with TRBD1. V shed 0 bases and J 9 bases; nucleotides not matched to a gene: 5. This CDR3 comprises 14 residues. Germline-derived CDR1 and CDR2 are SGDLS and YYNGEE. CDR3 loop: CASSVEAGGSEQFF. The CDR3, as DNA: TGTGCCAGCAGCGTAGAGGCAGGGGGCAGTGAGCAGTTCTTC.

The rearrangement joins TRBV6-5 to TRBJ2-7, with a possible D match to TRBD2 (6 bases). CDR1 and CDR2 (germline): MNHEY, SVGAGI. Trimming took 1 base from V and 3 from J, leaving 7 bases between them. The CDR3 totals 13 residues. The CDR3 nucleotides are TGTGCCAGCAGTTACTACGGGGGCTACGAGCAGTACTTC. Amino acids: CASSYYGGYEQYF.